This TCR beta chain was found in a study of shared clonotypes between healthy human individuals. This clone showed up just once. Antigen: not known. TCRdb's table, derived via immunoSEQ multiplex PCR, lists solely in-frame clones and lacks some. Among 2,500,000 or so clones listed, around nine tenths were seen once. Donors comprised only Caucasian adults living in Nashville, Tennessee. V was trimmed by 2 bases and J by 4 bases, leaving 14 bases between them. This CDR3 has 15 amino acids. Germline-derived CDR1 and CDR2 are SGHNT and YENEEA. Regarding the study as a whole: Non-shared clonotypes displayed generation probabilities falling below those of clonotypes present in all four donors.

The sequence came from a young man in good health. Material: naive CD4+ T cells sorted from blood. Indicated subset: CD45RA+ positively selected. This sequence joins TRBV11-3 and TRBJ2-5, with a weak D call TRBD2 (6 bases). CDR3 protein: CASSLNGREAETQYF. DNA for the CDR3: TGTGCCAGCAGCTTAAACGGCAGGGAGGCAGAGACCCAGTACTTC.